This T cell receptor (beta chain) appears in the sequencing data of a study of blood T cells in healthy people across ages. Study-level results: Estimates of total diversity, which came from one million sequenced T cells, were considered to be underestimates. Naive T cell percentage and TCR beta diversity correlated strongly. Per-million-T-cell TCR beta diversity fell roughly linearly with age.

This clonotype was counted only a few times. Its target is not known. Primed by a sample-barcoded 5' primer and a J-beta primer mix, a second PCR proceeded for 7 to 11 cycles. Via MiXCR, TCRdb re-called the 5' RACE reads, giving one row per CDR3 protein. This table has some 700,000 distinct CDR3 sequences, roughly 47% appearing once. CDR1 KGHDR and CDR2 SFDVKD come from the germline V gene. V lost 6 bases to trimming and J lost 8 bases; unmatched junction nucleotides: 7. This CDR3 contains 14 residues. The rearrangement joins TRBV24-1 to TRBJ2-1; TRBD2 aligns across 9 bases. The receptor was isolated from a woman aged 60-75 years in good health. The sample comprised blood. The CDR3 loop reads CATSLGGRADEQFF. CDR3 nucleotide sequence: TGTGCCACCAGTCTGGGCGGGAGGGCCGATGAGCAGTTCTTC.